The 29 T cell receptor beta chains given below trace back to one sample, sequenced in a study of T cell clonotyping in hematopoietic cell transplantation. TCRdb keeps only in-frame clones here, not all; method: immunoSEQ multiplex PCR. The sample carries 12,000 to 15,000 clones, 86% recorded once. Sequenced here: PBMCs, sampled 100 days after allogeneic stem cell transplant. The receptors stem from a male patient aged 45 to 59 who had an allogeneic stem cell transplant from an unrelated donor, so T cells may come from the graft donor. Some clones in this sample may be carry-over from other donors' samples.

V is TRBV10-3 and J is TRBJ1-1; unclear D gene. This CDR3 is 13 amino acids long. With 0 bases removed from V and 10 bases from J, the gap between germline ends came to 12 bases. Germline CDR1 ENHRY, CDR2 SYGVKD. Here the CDR3 reads CAISESQGFGAFF. CDR3 nucleotides: TGTGCCATCAGTGAGTCGCAAGGTTTCGGAGCTTTCTTT.

The rearrangement uses TRBV6-5 and TRBJ2-1; TRBD2 agrees at 8 bases. The CDR3 is made up of 15 amino acids. Germline V CDR1 and CDR2: MNHEY, SVGAGI. J gave up 4 bases and V 8 bases, and 10 bases lay outside the gene matches. The CDR3 protein is CASEAAGGSYNEQFF. The CDR3 DNA reads as TGTGCCAGCGAAGCTGCGGGAGGCTCTTACAATGAGCAGTTCTTC.

This chain links TRBV11-2 with TRBJ2-5; 9 positions agree with TRBD1. V lost 5 bases, J lost 4 bases, and 8 bases stayed unmatched. The CDR3 totals 15 residues. The germline gives CDR1 SGHAT, CDR2 FQNNGV. The CDR3 region is CASSGITGGAETQYF. The CDR3, as DNA: TGTGCCAGCAGCGGGATCACAGGGGGCGCAGAGACCCAGTACTTC.

The gene calls are TRBV7-9 and TRBJ1-5, with D uncertain. Germline CDR1 is SEHNR and CDR2 is FQNEAQ (reference sequence). V was pared by 5 bases and J by 6 bases, with 8 bases between. The CDR3 length is 12 residues. The CDR3 sequence is CASSRGGQPQHF. In DNA form, the CDR3 reads TGTGCCAGCAGCCGGGGTGGTCAGCCCCAGCATTTT. The complete variable domain, with remaining parts taken from reference TRBV7-9 and TRBJ1-5, reads DTGVSQNPRHKITKRGQNVTFRCDPISEHNRLYWYRQTLGQGPEFLTYFQNEAQLEKSRLLSDRFSAERPKGSFSTLEIQRTEQGDSAMYLCASSRGGQPQHFGDGTRLSIL.

The gene calls are TRBV2 and TRBJ2-7, with TRBD1 identical over 12 bases. This CDR3 contains 15 residues. Germline loops: CDR1 SNHLY, CDR2 FYNNEI. J gave up 5 bases and V 6 bases, and 8 bases lay outside the gene matches. Here the CDR3 reads CASSGGQGARDEQYF. The CDR3, as DNA: TGTGCCAGCAGCGGGGGACAGGGGGCTCGGGACGAGCAGTACTTC.

The CDR3 reads CASSQERGWGTGELFF. The CDR3 nucleotides read TGCGCCAGCAGCCAAGAAAGGGGGTGGGGGACCGGGGAGCTGTTTTTT. V usage is TRBV4-1 and J usage is TRBJ2-2; maybe TRBD1 (6 bases). This CDR3 comprises 16 residues. Germline CDR1 reads MGHRA; CDR2 reads YSYEKL. Trimming left V 0 bases short and J 5 bases short, with 13 bases between.

This chain links TRBV6-1 with TRBJ1-2, with 7 bases fitting TRBD1. After removal of 9 bases from V and 6 bases from J, the junction contained 7 bases not matched to a gene. CDR1 is MNHNS, CDR2 SASEGT, per germline. The CDR3 is made up of 12 amino acids. The CDR3 loop reads CARYARGNGYTF. The CDR3 DNA reads TGTGCCAGGTACGCCAGGGGGAATGGCTACACCTTC.

The V and J genes are TRBV7-9 and TRBJ2-1; D unclear. Trimming left V 11 bases short and J 7 bases short, with 12 bases between. The germline gives CDR1 SEHNR, CDR2 FQNEAQ (reference sequence). The CDR3 sequence is 11 residues long. The CDR3 region is CAGTPGNEQFF. CDR3 coding DNA: TGTGCCGGAACTCCGGGTAATGAGCAGTTCTTC.

The chain combines TRBV11-1 with TRBJ1-1; D perhaps matches TRBD1 (6 bases). This CDR3 spans 14 amino acids. CDR1 is SGHAT, CDR2 FQDESV, per germline (reference sequence). V lost 5 bases, J lost 3 bases, and 13 bases lay in between. The CDR3 region has the DNA TGTGCCAGCAGCCCGGGGGGCTCATACACTGAAGCTTTCTTT. This gives the protein CASSPGGSYTEAFF.

The CDR3 DNA sequence: TGTGCCAGCAACCGAGCGGGAGTGGCCTACAATGAGCAGTTCTTC. Translated, it gives CASNRAGVAYNEQFF. The chain carries TRBV6-6 and TRBJ2-1; 8 nucleotides agree with TRBD2. Per germline, CDR1 MNHNY and CDR2 SVGAGI (reference sequence). The CDR3 is made up of 15 amino acids. The trim removed 7 bases at V and 2 bases at J, leaving 7 bases unmatched.

The rearrangement uses TRBV4-2 and TRBJ1-2; D is undetermined. CDR1 is LGHNA, CDR2 YNFKEQ, per germline. The CDR3 runs to 17 residues. With 0 bases removed from V and 7 bases from J, the gap between germline ends came to 21 bases. This CDR3 is CASSQDGGTISLAGYTF. The CDR3 region has the DNA TGTGCCAGCAGCCAAGACGGAGGTACAATCTCCCTCGCTGGCTACACCTTC.

This clone came up once. The chain employs TRBV7-2 and TRBJ2-7; the D gene could be TRBD1 or TRBD2 (5 bases each). CDR1 and CDR2 from the germline V gene are SGHTA and FQGNSA. This CDR3 comprises 15 residues. Trimming removed 1 base at V and 0 bases at J, with 10 bases between. As DNA, the CDR3 is TGTGCCAGCAGCTTAGACCCCGGGACCTCCTACGAGCAGTACTTC. It yields the protein CASSLDPGTSYEQYF. The whole variable domain, remainder taken from reference TRBV7-2 and TRBJ2-7, is GAGVSQSPSNKVTEKGKDVELRCDPISGHTALYWYRQSLGQGLEFLIYFQGNSAPDKSGLPSDRFSAERTGGSVSTLTIQRTQQEDSAVYLCASSLDPGTSYEQYFGPGTRLTVT.

The rearrangement joins TRBV6-1 to TRBJ2-7; D gene unclear. Germline CDR1 is MNHNS and CDR2 is SASEGT. This CDR3 is built from 10 residues. V was cut by 8 bases and J by 4 bases, with 6 bases left in between. In DNA, the CDR3 is TGTGCCAGCTATATGTACGAGCAGTACTTC. Residues: CASYMYEQYF.

The chain carries TRBV5-6 and TRBJ1-1; no reliable D call. CDR1 is SGHDT and CDR2 is YYEEEE in the germline V gene. This CDR3 is 15 amino acids long. With 0 bases removed from V and 7 bases from J, the gap between germline ends came to 16 bases. The CDR3 coding sequence is TGTGCCAGCAGCTTGGGCATTCCTTTGGGTCTTGAAGCTTTCTTT. Translated, it gives CASSLGIPLGLEAFF.

This chain links TRBV5-1 with TRBJ1-6; D possibly corresponds to TRBD1 (5 bases). In germline, CDR1 is SGHRS, CDR2 YFSETQ. Trimming left V 2 bases short and J 6 bases short, with 12 bases between. The CDR3 spans 15 residues. For the CDR3, the DNA is TGCGCCAGCAGCTTATCAGGGCGGGGTAATTCACCCCTCCACTTT. Translation: CASSLSGRGNSPLHF.

This chain connects TRBV7-2 to TRBJ1-3; no reliable D call. Per germline, CDR1 SGHTA and CDR2 FQGNSA. CDR3 size: 15 residues. V lost 5 bases and J lost 0, with 11 bases in between. CDR3 DNA sequence: TGTGCCAGCAGCCTAAGGACTGACTCTGGAAACACCATATATTTT. Its protein product is CASSLRTDSGNTIYF.

V gene TRBV19 combines with J gene TRBJ1-4; TRBD1 is a possible D gene (6 bases). The CDR3 runs 14 residues. V lost 4 bases, J lost 4 bases, and 10 bases lay in between. The germline gives CDR1 LNHDA, CDR2 SQIVND (reference sequence). Here the CDR3 reads CASSRGAINEKLFF. CDR3 coding DNA: TGTGCCAGTAGTAGGGGGGCCATTAATGAAAAACTGTTTTTT.

The J gene is TRBJ1-1, the V gene TRBV6-6; tentatively, D is TRBD1 (5 bases). The CDR3 has 14 amino acids. Germline loops: CDR1 MNHNY, CDR2 SVGAGI (reference sequence). Trimming cost V 5 bases and J 3 bases, with 13 bases left between them. CDR3 DNA: TGTGCCAGCAGTCTAACTGCGGGGGACACTGAAGCTTTCTTT. This encodes CASSLTAGDTEAFF.

The chain couples TRBV11-2 to TRBJ1-2, with D maybe TRBD1 (6 bases). Looked up from germline, CDR1 is SGHAT and CDR2 is FQNNGV. The CDR3 spans 16 residues. Trimming pared 5 bases from V and 8 bases from J, leaving 24 bases between. CDR3 nucleotide sequence: TGTGCCAGCAGCCCTAAATATTCAACAGGGCGCTACGGCTACACCTTC. As protein: CASSPKYSTGRYGYTF.

The chain's CDR3 is CASKTGGELYGYTF. The CDR3 DNA follows: TGTGCCAGTAAGACAGGGGGCGAATTATATGGCTACACCTTC. The chain couples TRBV28 to TRBJ1-2, with TRBD1 matching over 10 bases. Trimming removed 9 bases from V and 5 bases from J; junction bases left unmatched: 9. This CDR3 spans 14 amino acids. Germline CDR1 reads MDHEN; CDR2 reads SYDVKM.

The V gene is TRBV5-1, the J gene TRBJ1-1; D call uncertain. Trimming stripped 1 base from V and 1 base from J, with 8 bases between. The CDR3 contains 14 residues. Germline assignment: CDR1 SGHRS and CDR2 YFSETQ. The CDR3: CASSLLDGNTEAFF. The CDR3 nucleotides read TGCGCCAGCAGCTTGCTGGACGGGAACACTGAAGCTTTCTTT.

This clone showed up just a few times. V is TRBV10-3 and J is TRBJ2-1, with 10 bases that match TRBD2. The junction had 4 bases not matched to a gene; V was cut back by 6 bases and J by 2 bases. This CDR3 has 15 residues. Germline lookup yields CDR1 ENHRY and CDR2 SYGVKD. Here the CDR3 DNA reads TGTGCCATCAGGGATCTAGCGGGGGCCTACAATGAGCAGTTCTTC. This gives the protein CAIRDLAGAYNEQFF.

In its sample, this clone was seen a few times. Other DNA sequences in the sample encode the same CDR3. V and J are TRBV30 and TRBJ1-2, with D possibly being TRBD1 (6 bases). CDR1 GTSNPN and CDR2 SVGIG come from the germline V gene (reference sequence). This CDR3 spans 12 amino acids. The V end was cut by 2 bases, the J end by 8 bases, with 12 bases between. The CDR3 DNA is TGTGCCTGGAGTAGACAGGCTGGCGGCTACACCTTC. As protein: CAWSRQAGGYTF.

The chain is built from TRBV5-1 and TRBJ1-1; D not resolved. Trimming left V 4 bases short and J 4 bases short, with 14 bases between. The CDR3 extends over 14 amino acids. Germline V gene sequence: CDR1 SGHRS, CDR2 YFSETQ. The CDR3 here is CASSPGQRGTEAFF. The CDR3 nucleotides are TGCGCCAGCAGCCCCGGTCAGAGAGGCACTGAAGCTTTCTTT. Complete variable domain (other parts from reference TRBV5-1 and TRBJ1-1): KAGVTQTPRYLIKTRGQQVTLSCSPISGHRSVSWYQQTPGQGLQFLFEYFSETQRNKGNFPGRFSGRQFSNSRSEMNVSTLELGDSALYLCASSPGQRGTEAFFGQGTRLTVV.

This clone appeared once. The chain combines TRBV25-1 with TRBJ2-7; 8 bases are shared with TRBD1. V was clipped by 5 bases and J by 4 bases; unmatched bases: 4. Germline-derived CDR1 and CDR2 are MGHDK and SYGVNS. This CDR3 spans 13 amino acids. CDR3 amino acids: CASSRQGFYEQYF. In DNA form, the CDR3 reads TGTGCCAGCAGTCGACAGGGGTTTTACGAGCAGTACTTC.

V usage is TRBV7-2 and J usage is TRBJ2-1; TRBD1 or TRBD2 may be the D gene (5 bases each). V was trimmed by 1 base and J by 0 bases, leaving 10 bases between them. This CDR3 spans 16 amino acids. The germline gives CDR1 SGHTA, CDR2 FQGNSA. CDR3 bases: TGTGCCAGCAGCTTAGGAGGGACCAACTCCTACAATGAGCAGTTCTTC. It translates to CASSLGGTNSYNEQFF.

This chain connects TRBV11-2 to TRBJ2-1; D ambiguous. This CDR3 has 13 amino acids. V dropped 2 bases and J dropped 7 bases, with 9 bases sitting between them. Germline V gene data show CDR1 as SGHAT and CDR2 as FQNNGV. CDR3 coding DNA: TGTGCCAGCAGCTTAACGGTGGAGAATGAGCAGTTCTTC. Protein: CASSLTVENEQFF.

The chain employs TRBV18 and TRBJ2-7; 7 bases fit TRBD2. This CDR3 comprises 15 residues. The junction had 9 bases not matched to a gene; V was cut back by 0 bases and J by 7 bases. Germline-derived CDR1 and CDR2 are KGHSH and LQKENI. The CDR3 bases are TGTGCCAGCTCACCACCGGCTAGCGGAGGGAGGGAGCAGTACTTC. Its translation is CASSPPASGGREQYF. Filled out from reference TRBV18 and TRBJ2-7, the complete variable domain reads NAGVMQNPRHLVRRRGQEARLRCSPMKGHSHVYWYRQLPEEGLKFMVYLQKENIIDESGMPKERFSAEFPKEGPSILRIQQVVRGDSAAYFCASSPPASGGREQYFGPGTRLTVT.

This clone came up once. A read error may produce the germline difference seen at one junction end. The chain combines TRBV5-1 with TRBJ1-1; 8 bases agree with TRBD1. This CDR3 has 16 residues. Germline assignment: CDR1 SGHRS and CDR2 YFSETQ. CDR3 amino acids: CASRLAVTGDLAEAFF. CDR3 in DNA: TGCGCCAGCAGGTTGGCAGTGACAGGGGATCTCGCTGAAGCTTTCTTT.